This T cell receptor (beta chain) was obtained from a study of shared clonotypes between healthy human individuals. This clone showed up many times. Its antigen remains unidentified. Replicate PCRs run on unsorted PBMC used around 0.3 ug DNA, which was tens of thousands of T cell genomes. Per the authors' pipeline: ImmunoSEQ output lacked quality scores and full-length reads, limiting matched filtering. TCRdb's copy holds only in-frame clones and misses some; the assay was immunoSEQ multiplex PCR. The V and J calls and clone size come from that table; D and trimming were worked out from the DNA. This table holds 450,000 to 500,000 clones, 75% to 85% found once. Findings and caveats of the study: Only blood samples were collected, and tissue repertoires likely differ. Limitation of the genetic and exposure-history diversity represented came from the few donors.

CDR1 is SNHLY, CDR2 FYNNEI, per germline. CDR3 length: 12 amino acids. Trimming shortened V by 3 bases and J by 6 bases, and 9 bases separated the two germline ends. The chain uses TRBV2 and TRBJ2-7; no definite D call. This clonotype was obtained from a woman aged 40 to 55 in good health. Some clones in this sample may be carry-over from other donors' samples. The sequenced sample consisted of PBMCs. CDR3 bases: TGTGCCAGCAGTGATGTGGGGATCGAGCAGTACTTC. Amino acids: CASSDVGIEQYF.